These T cell receptor beta chains were read from a single sample in a study of blood T cell repertoires in COVID-19. Generated by immunoSEQ multiplex PCR, the TCRdb table keeps only in-frame clones and is missing some. The sample records a few hundred thousand clones, approximately 89% being singletons. Source material: peripheral blood. The source of these receptors is a woman aged 55-70 years with COVID-19, enrolled during active disease. The CDR3 runs from the conserved cysteine through the conserved F or W. Fields, in order: CDR3 protein, CDR3 DNA, D gene, V gene, J gene, clone size. D genes are given only for firm matches. Where a row states a size, it is once, few, many or the class of an expanded clone; other rows omit it.

CASSDYRPTEGKGEQYF	TGTGCCAGCAGTGATTATCGGCCGACGGAGGGAAAGGGCGAGCAGTACTTC	.	TRBV6-1	TRBJ2-7	.
CASSIGGGRDEQYF	TGTGCCAGTAGTATAGGAGGGGGCAGAGACGAGCAGTACTTC	TRBD1	TRBV19	TRBJ2-7	.
CASSFSTAQETQYF	TGTGCCAGCAGCTTCAGCACAGCCCAAGAGACCCAGTACTTC	.	TRBV7-9	TRBJ2-5	.
CASRKTRGTNEKLFF	TGTGCCAGCAGAAAGACCAGGGGAACGAATGAAAAACTGTTTTTT	.	TRBV6-5	TRBJ1-4	.
CASRDSGGLKVDTQYF	TGTGCCAGCAGGGACAGCGGGGGACTGAAGGTAGATACGCAGTATTTT	TRBD2	TRBV4-2	TRBJ2-3	.
CAWATGTGNSPLHF	TGTGCCTGGGCGACCGGGACAGGTAATTCACCCCTCCACTTT	TRBD1	TRBV30	TRBJ1-6	.
CSVTGLSSTGELFF	TGCAGCGTGACAGGGTTAAGTAGCACCGGGGAGCTGTTTTTT	TRBD1	TRBV29-1	TRBJ2-2	.
CASSYDRAGNTIYF	TGTGCCAGCAGTTATGACAGAGCTGGAAACACCATATATTTT	.	TRBV6-5	TRBJ1-3	.
CASSLDPPARVNEKLFF	TGTGCCAGCAGCTTAGATCCCCCGGCCAGGGTAAATGAAAAACTGTTTTTT	.	TRBV7-9	TRBJ1-4	.
CASSAGQGGYGYTF	TGTGCCAGCAGCGCCGGACAGGGCGGCTATGGCTACACCTTC	TRBD1	TRBV9	TRBJ1-2	once
CASSFGTRELFF	TGTGCCAGCAGCTTCGGGACACGGGAGCTGTTTTTT	.	TRBV7-9	TRBJ2-2	.
CASSDPGDTQYF	TGTGCCAGCAGTGATCCCGGGGATACGCAGTATTTT	.	TRBV6-1	TRBJ2-3	.
CASRQIGAYGYTF	TGTGCCAGCAGGCAGATAGGAGCCTATGGCTACACCTTC	.	TRBV12-3/TRBV12-4	TRBJ1-2	.
CASSQGGTSKYF	TGTGCCAGTAGCCAAGGAGGGACTAGCAAGTACTTC	TRBD2	TRBV19	TRBJ2-7	.
CASRTGSYNEQFF	TGTGCCAGCAGAACAGGATCCTACAATGAGCAGTTCTTC	.	TRBV7-9	TRBJ2-1	.
CASSPPMGGANGYTF	TGTGCCAGCAGCCCCCCCATGGGGGGGGCAAATGGCTACACCTTC	.	TRBV28	TRBJ1-2	.
CASSLARAADTQYF	TGTGCCAGCAGCCTTGCGAGGGCTGCAGATACGCAGTATTTT	.	TRBV7-3	TRBJ2-3	.
CASSQVLGRGTRGYTF	TGTGCCAGCAGCCAAGTTTTGGGGAGAGGGACTAGAGGCTACACCTTC	.	TRBV14	TRBJ1-2	.
CASIRGGDTEAFF	TGTGCCAGCATCAGAGGGGGGGACACTGAAGCTTTCTTT	.	TRBV28	TRBJ1-1	.
CASSVEVGREDQPQHF	TGTGCCAGCAGCGTAGAGGTTGGCAGGGAGGATCAGCCCCAGCATTTT	.	TRBV9	TRBJ1-5	.
CASSQGTGQGMNGYTF	TGTGCCAGCAGCCAAGGAACTGGACAGGGGATGAACGGCTACACCTTC	TRBD1	TRBV4-2	TRBJ1-2	once
CASSQEDSGQYF	TGTGCCAGCAGCCAAGAGGACAGCGGGCAGTACTTC	.	TRBV3-1/TRBV3-2	TRBJ2-7	.
CASSLQSPNAEAFF	TGCGCCAGCAGCCTACAGAGCCCGAACGCTGAAGCTTTCTTT	.	TRBV5-1	TRBJ1-1	.
CASSNDRGYGYTF	TGTGCCAGCAGCAACGACAGGGGGTATGGCTACACCTTC	TRBD1	TRBV7-8	TRBJ1-2	.
CASSQSGDEGNTIYF	TGTGCCAGCAGCCAATCCGGGGATGAAGGAAACACCATATATTTT	.	TRBV13	TRBJ1-3	.
CASSSRDMRIHEQYF	TGTGCCAGCAGCTCCCGGGACATGAGAATCCACGAGCAGTACTTC	.	TRBV7-9	TRBJ2-7	.
CASSPPWGGGPMNTEAFF	TGTGCCAGCAGCCCGCCTTGGGGAGGGGGGCCTATGAACACTGAAGCTTTCTTT	.	TRBV7-9	TRBJ1-1	.
CVPCGGPGNTIYF	TGTGTCCCTTGCGGGGGGCCTGGAAACACCATATATTTT	.	TRBV7-5	TRBJ1-3	.
CASSSTGESQETQYF	TGTGCCAGCAGCTCGACTGGGGAGAGTCAAGAGACCCAGTACTTC	.	TRBV7-3	TRBJ2-5	.
CASSQDSHRESPLHF	TGTGCCAGCAGCCAAGATTCCCACAGGGAGTCACCCCTCCACTTT	.	TRBV14	TRBJ1-6	once
CASSGQLGNTIYF	TGTGCCAGCAGTGGACAGCTTGGAAACACCATATATTTT	.	TRBV28	TRBJ1-3	.
CASSVGTSGYNEQFF	TGTGCCAGCAGCGTAGGAACTAGCGGCTACAATGAGCAGTTCTTC	TRBD2	TRBV9	TRBJ2-1	.
CASSQTGERQPQHF	TGTGCCAGCAGTCAGACAGGGGAGAGACAGCCCCAGCATTTT	TRBD1	TRBV6-5	TRBJ1-5	.
CASSQGGDRLHGYTF	TGTGCCAGCAGCCAAGGTGGGGACAGGCTCCATGGCTACACCTTC	TRBD1	TRBV3-1/TRBV3-2	TRBJ1-2	.
CAISTTGDQPQHF	TGTGCCATCAGTACAACAGGGGATCAGCCCCAGCATTTT	TRBD1	TRBV10-3	TRBJ1-5	once
CASSLAGHGNQPQHF	TGTGCCAGCAGCTTAGCGGGACACGGCAATCAGCCCCAGCATTTT	.	TRBV7-8	TRBJ1-5	few
CASSQVGGAGETQYF	TGTGCCAGCAGCCAAGTCGGGGGGGCCGGGGAGACCCAGTACTTC	TRBD2	TRBV4-2	TRBJ2-5	.
CASSGTGANYGYTF	TGTGCCAGTAGTGGGACAGGGGCTAACTATGGCTACACCTTC	TRBD1	TRBV19	TRBJ1-2	.
CSATFGEGNTEAFF	TGCAGCGCCACGTTCGGGGAGGGGAACACTGAAGCTTTCTTT	.	TRBV29-1	TRBJ1-1	.
CASSVRGSSYNSPLHF	TGTGCCAGCAGCGTGCGGGGAAGCTCCTATAATTCACCCCTCCACTTT	.	TRBV9	TRBJ1-6	.
CASSPSYSSSYEQYF	TGTGCCAGCTCACCCTCCTATAGTAGCTCCTACGAGCAGTACTTC	.	TRBV18	TRBJ2-7	.
CASSLVGTGATNEKLFF	TGCGCCAGCAGCTTGGTGGGAACGGGAGCAACTAATGAAAAACTGTTTTTT	.	TRBV5-1	TRBJ1-4	once
CASSYIGANYGYTF	TGTGCCAGCAGTTACATCGGGGCTAACTATGGCTACACCTTC	.	TRBV6-5	TRBJ1-2	.
CASSQDLIPGQITGANVLTF	TGTGCCAGCAGCCAAGACCTCATTCCCGGACAGATAACTGGGGCCAACGTCCTGACTTTC	.	TRBV3-1/TRBV3-2	TRBJ2-6	once
CASSMSAGGPHEQFF	TGTGCCAGCAGCATGTCAGCGGGGGGGCCTCATGAGCAGTTCTTC	TRBD2	TRBV7-3	TRBJ2-1	.
CASSQGQTNTGELFF	TGTGCCAGCAGCCAAGGACAGACGAACACCGGGGAGCTGTTTTTT	.	TRBV3-1/TRBV3-2	TRBJ2-2	.
CASSRGQGHTEAFF	TGTGCCAGTAGTAGGGGGCAGGGGCACACTGAAGCTTTCTTT	.	TRBV19	TRBJ1-1	.
CASRRPETGNYGYTF	TGCGCCAGCAGGCGACCCGAGACAGGGAACTATGGCTACACCTTC	TRBD1	TRBV5-1	TRBJ1-2	.
CATSDAPGQGTDTQYF	TGTGCCACCAGTGATGCGCCGGGACAGGGCACAGATACGCAGTATTTT	TRBD1	TRBV24-1	TRBJ2-3	.
CASSQSSASGNIQYF	TGTGCCAGCAGCCAATCGAGCGCTTCGGGAAACATTCAGTACTTC	.	TRBV16	TRBJ2-4	.
CASSLGVASGELFF	TGTGCCAGCAGCTTAGGCGTCGCTTCCGGGGAGCTGTTTTTT	.	TRBV7-7	TRBJ2-2	.
CASSLDTGDSGNTIYF	TGTGCCAGCAGTTTAGACACAGGTGACTCTGGAAACACCATATATTTT	.	TRBV28	TRBJ1-3	.
CASSGRDRTYGYTF	TGTGCCAGCAGTGGCCGGGACAGGACGTATGGCTACACCTTC	TRBD1	TRBV27	TRBJ1-2	.